A single sample is the source of the 10 T cell receptor beta chains below, sequenced in a study of graft-versus-host responses after intestinal transplantation. No antigen has been identified for these receptors. The assay was immunoSEQ multiplex PCR, and TCRdb's table has in-frame clones only and misses some. The table shows 96,000 or so clones, with roughly nine tenths occurring only once. This material consisted of unstimulated CD4+ T cells sorted from spleen or lymph node cells, taken before intestinal transplant. These receptors all stem from a human donor who received an intestinal transplant.

This clone was detected only once. The chain carries TRBV28 and TRBJ1-1; D may be TRBD1 (6 bases). There are 14 residues in the CDR3. Trimming left V 8 bases short and J 4 bases short, with 17 bases between. The germline CDR1 and CDR2 sequences are MDHEN and SYDVKM. CDR3 amino acids: CASGRWRGATEAFF. The CDR3 DNA is TGTGCCAGCGGCCGGTGGCGGGGGGCCACTGAAGCTTTCTTT. The full variable domain, completed using reference TRBV28 and TRBJ1-1, is DVKVTQSSRYLVKRTGEKVFLECVQDMDHENMFWYRQDPGLGLRLIYFSYDVKMKEKGDIPEGYSVSREKKERFSLILESASTNQTSMYLCASGRWRGATEAFFGQGTRLTVV.

CDR3: CASSYSRETYNEQFF. In DNA form, the CDR3 reads TGTGCCAGCAGTTACTCGAGGGAAACCTACAATGAGCAGTTCTTC. The chain is built from TRBV6-6 and TRBJ2-1; D may be TRBD2 (5 bases). Trimming took off 0 bases at V and 2 bases at J, with 8 bases between the two ends. Per germline, CDR1 MNHNY and CDR2 SVGAGI (reference sequence). The CDR3 runs to 15 residues.

V gene TRBV11-3 combines with J gene TRBJ1-6; D ambiguous. V lost 3 bases, J lost 5 bases, and 14 bases lay in between. From germline, CDR1 is SGHNT and CDR2 YENEEA. The length of the CDR3 is 16 residues. This chain's CDR3 is CASSLLPTENNSPLHF. CDR3 nucleotides: TGTGCCAGCAGCTTGCTACCGACGGAGAATAATTCACCCCTCCACTTT.

V usage is TRBV29-1 and J usage is TRBJ2-5; TRBD2 matches at 8 bases. This CDR3 has 14 amino acids. CDR1 SQVTM and CDR2 ANQGSEA come from the germline V gene. V lost 3 bases to trimming and J lost 1 base; unmatched junction nucleotides: 4. CDR3 amino acids: CSVDFLAGQETQYF. For the CDR3, the DNA is TGCAGCGTTGATTTCCTAGCGGGCCAAGAGACCCAGTACTTC.

The rearrangement joins TRBV4-1 to TRBJ2-3; 10 bases are shared with TRBD2. The CDR3 is 17 residues long. V shed 1 base, J shed 5 bases, and the junction held 9 bases outside the gene matches. Germline V lookup: CDR1 MGHRA, CDR2 YSYEKL. The CDR3 DNA reads TGCGCCAGCAGCCAAGCCCCTAGCGGGGGTTCGGGAGATACGCAGTATTTT. Its translation is CASSQAPSGGSGDTQYF.

CDR3 sequence reads: CAWSVSQIYEQYF. The CDR3 DNA reads TGTGCCTGGAGTGTGTCACAGATCTACGAGCAGTACTTC. The chain couples TRBV30 to TRBJ2-7; D gene uncertain. Trimming pared 0 bases from V and 3 bases from J, leaving 9 bases between. Looked up from germline, CDR1 is GTSNPN and CDR2 is SVGIG (reference sequence). The CDR3 is made up of 13 amino acids.

This chain links TRBV6-6 with TRBJ1-5; 8 bases are a match to TRBD1. J was trimmed by 0 bases and V by 2 bases; bases with no gene match: 3. In germline, CDR1 is MNHNY, CDR2 SVGAGI (reference sequence). This CDR3 has 16 residues. CDR3 coding DNA: TGTGCCAGCAGTTACGGGGGGACAGGTAGCAATCAGCCCCAGCATTTT. Its translation: CASSYGGTGSNQPQHF.

This chain uses TRBV5-1 with TRBJ1-5; tentative D call: TRBD1 (5 bases). CDR3 length: 14 residues. The germline V gene encodes CDR1 SGHRS and CDR2 YFSETQ. Trimming cost V 2 bases and J 3 bases, with 9 bases left between them. The CDR3 region is CASSLTGPNQPQHF. In DNA form, the CDR3 reads TGCGCCAGCAGCTTAACAGGTCCCAATCAGCCCCAGCATTTT.

This chain joins TRBV7-9 and TRBJ2-7, with 9 bases identical to TRBD1. J gave up 3 bases and V 5 bases, and 8 bases lay outside the gene matches. CDR3 length: 15 residues. Germline values: CDR1 SEHNR, CDR2 FQNEAQ (reference sequence). The CDR3, as DNA: TGTGCCAGCAGCCAGGACAGGGGCGCTCGCTACGAGCAGTACTTC. Its translation is CASSQDRGARYEQYF.

The gene calls are TRBV4-1 and TRBJ2-2; 8 positions match TRBD1. V lost 1 base, J lost 5 bases, and 6 bases stayed unmatched. This CDR3 has 16 residues. Germline V gives CDR1 MGHRA, CDR2 YSYEKL. The CDR3 DNA reads as TGCGCCAGCAGCCAAGTAGGAACAGGGGGTACCGGGGAGCTGTTTTTT. Its translation: CASSQVGTGGTGELFF.